One and the same sample provided the 15 T cell receptor beta chains below, sequenced in a study of blood T cell repertoires in COVID-19. TCRdb's copy holds only in-frame clones and misses some; the assay was immunoSEQ multiplex PCR. The data show 70,000 or so clones, with approximately 90% seen just once and roughly 2% held by the top ten. The specimen sequenced was peripheral blood. All receptors derive from a man aged 30 to 45 with acute or convalescent COVID-19.

The chain couples TRBV18 to TRBJ1-6, with no clear D. The germline gives CDR1 KGHSH, CDR2 LQKENI. V was clipped by 2 bases and J by 0 bases, with 11 bases between them. CDR3 length: 17 amino acids. The DNA of the CDR3 is TGTGCCAGCTCACCAATACCACGGAGCTCCTATAATTCACCCCTCCACTTT. Amino acid sequence: CASSPIPRSSYNSPLHF. Full variable domain (rest looked up from reference TRBV18 and TRBJ1-6): NAGVMQNPRHLVRRRGQEARLRCSPMKGHSHVYWYRQLPEEGLKFMVYLQKENIIDESGMPKERFSAEFPKEGPSILRIQQVVRGDSAAYFCASSPIPRSSYNSPLHFGNGTRLTVT.

The chain has TRBV6-6 and TRBJ2-3, with TRBD1 matching over 9 bases. This CDR3 is 14 amino acids long. With V trimmed by 7 bases and J by 4 bases, 6 bases remained unmatched. Germline V CDR1 and CDR2: MNHNY, SVGAGI (reference sequence). CDR3 amino acids: CASIDRGDSDTQYF. DNA for the CDR3: TGTGCCAGCATCGACAGGGGGGATTCAGATACGCAGTATTTT.

This chain uses TRBV18 with TRBJ2-6, with D maybe TRBD1 (6 bases). V dropped 4 bases and J dropped 2 bases, with 9 bases sitting between them. CDR1 is KGHSH and CDR2 is LQKENI in the germline V gene. The CDR3 has 15 residues. In nucleotides, the CDR3 is TGTGCCAGCTCACTCAGGGGAGCTGGGGCCAACGTCCTGACTTTC. Protein: CASSLRGAGANVLTF.

The J gene is TRBJ2-3, the V gene TRBV24-1; 9 bases are shared with TRBD1. Germline V lookup: CDR1 KGHDR, CDR2 SFDVKD. The CDR3 totals 15 residues. J lost 3 bases, V lost 5 bases, and 5 bases had no gene match. DNA for the CDR3: TGTGCCACCAGTGCCCCTGGACAGGGGACAGATACGCAGTATTTT. It is translated as CATSAPGQGTDTQYF.

The V gene is TRBV27, the J gene TRBJ2-3; no definite D call. V was cut by 8 bases and J by 8 bases, with 14 bases left in between. The germline gives CDR1 MNHEY, CDR2 SMNVEV (reference sequence). The CDR3 length is 12 residues. CDR3 sequence: CASSQRRGTQYF. DNA for the CDR3: TGTGCCAGCTCCCAGAGGCGCGGTACGCAGTATTTT.

This clone was detected a few times. The chain uses TRBV11-2 and TRBJ1-2; D gene unclear. The germline V gene encodes CDR1 SGHAT and CDR2 FQNNGV. This CDR3 is built from 15 residues. V lost 0 bases and J 5 bases, leaving 13 bases between the germline ends. The CDR3 here is CASSLDPGPGYGYTF. CDR3 DNA: TGTGCCAGCAGCTTAGATCCAGGCCCGGGGTATGGCTACACCTTC.

The V gene is TRBV2, the J gene TRBJ2-3; D gene unclear. Germline CDR1 is SNHLY and CDR2 is FYNNEI. Trimming removed 3 bases from V and 4 bases from J, with 20 bases in between. CDR3 size: 17 residues. CDR3 region: CASSDERTDLYADTQYF. CDR3 coding DNA: TGTGCCAGCAGTGACGAGAGAACAGATTTATATGCAGATACGCAGTATTTT.

CDR3 nucleotides: TGTGCCAGCAGCTTTTTGACTAGCGGGAGCTACAATGAGCAGTTCTTC. This encodes CASSFLTSGSYNEQFF. This chain links TRBV5-6 with TRBJ2-1, with TRBD2 matching 12 bases. Germline assignment: CDR1 SGHDT and CDR2 YYEEEE. This CDR3 is built from 16 residues. V dropped 2 bases and J dropped 3; count of bases not matched to a gene: 3.

The chain recombines TRBV29-1 with TRBJ1-1; D uncertain. The ends were cut back, 4 bases at V and 1 base at J, with 7 bases in the middle. Germline CDR1 SQVTM, CDR2 ANQGSEA. The CDR3 has 12 amino acids. This CDR3 is CSVGSRNTEAFF. The CDR3 DNA reads TGCAGCGTTGGGAGTCGGAACACTGAAGCTTTCTTT.

The CDR3 loop reads CAWSGWDREETQYF. The CDR3 nucleotides are TGTGCCTGGAGCGGTTGGGACAGAGAAGAGACCCAGTACTTC. The rearrangement uses TRBV30 and TRBJ2-5, with 7 positions matching TRBD1. Trimming removed 3 bases from V and 3 bases from J; junction bases left unmatched: 7. The V gene's germline CDR1 is GTSNPN and CDR2 SVGIG (reference sequence). The CDR3 is 14 amino acids.

The chain joins TRBV18 to TRBJ1-2; a weak D match, TRBD1 (5 bases). With 3 bases removed from V and 4 bases from J, the gap between germline ends came to 15 bases. The germline CDR1 and CDR2 sequences are KGHSH and LQKENI. CDR3 size: 15 residues. For the CDR3, the DNA is TGTGCCAGCTCACCGTTTCGACAGTCGACCTATGGCTACACCTTC. Its protein is CASSPFRQSTYGYTF.

This rearrangement joins TRBV6-6 to TRBJ1-1, with D unresolved. V dropped 8 bases and J dropped 0 bases, with 10 bases sitting between them. Germline lookup yields CDR1 MNHNY and CDR2 SVGAGI (reference sequence). The CDR3 loop spans 13 amino acids. CDR3 protein: CASCRALNTEAFF. The CDR3 nucleotides are TGTGCCAGCTGCAGAGCGTTGAACACTGAAGCTTTCTTT.

The chain is built from TRBV7-8 and TRBJ1-1; 8 bases are shared with TRBD1. The germline V gene has CDR1 SGHVS and CDR2 FQNEAQ. Germline trimming cut 1 base from V and 1 base from J; bases unmatched to any gene: 5. The CDR3 spans 16 residues. The CDR3, as DNA: TGTGCCAGCAGCTTAGGCTGGACAGGGAAGAACACTGAAGCTTTCTTT. Its translation: CASSLGWTGKNTEAFF.

The chain joins TRBV7-9 to TRBJ1-1; D is possibly TRBD1 (5 bases). Trimming cost V 1 base and J 6 bases, with 12 bases left between them. The CDR3 has 14 residues. Germline V CDR1 and CDR2: SEHNR, FQNEAQ (reference sequence). The CDR3 region is CASSLGGVKAEAFF. The CDR3 DNA follows: TGTGCCAGCAGCTTAGGGGGGGTCAAGGCTGAAGCTTTCTTT. Combining the CDR3 with reference TRBV7-9 and TRBJ1-1 gives the whole variable domain DTGVSQNPRHKITKRGQNVTFRCDPISEHNRLYWYRQTLGQGPEFLTYFQNEAQLEKSRLLSDRFSAERPKGSFSTLEIQRTEQGDSAMYLCASSLGGVKAEAFFGQGTRLTVV.

The chain is built from TRBV11-2 and TRBJ2-1; 11 positions agree with TRBD2. Germline V CDR1 and CDR2: SGHAT, FQNNGV. The V and J ends lost 1 base and 5 bases, in that order; junction bases with no gene match: 10. The CDR3 totals 18 residues. CDR3 amino acids: CASSLGLVAGGRDNEQFF. The CDR3 DNA reads as TGTGCCAGCAGCTTAGGTCTCGTAGCGGGAGGGCGGGACAATGAGCAGTTCTTC.